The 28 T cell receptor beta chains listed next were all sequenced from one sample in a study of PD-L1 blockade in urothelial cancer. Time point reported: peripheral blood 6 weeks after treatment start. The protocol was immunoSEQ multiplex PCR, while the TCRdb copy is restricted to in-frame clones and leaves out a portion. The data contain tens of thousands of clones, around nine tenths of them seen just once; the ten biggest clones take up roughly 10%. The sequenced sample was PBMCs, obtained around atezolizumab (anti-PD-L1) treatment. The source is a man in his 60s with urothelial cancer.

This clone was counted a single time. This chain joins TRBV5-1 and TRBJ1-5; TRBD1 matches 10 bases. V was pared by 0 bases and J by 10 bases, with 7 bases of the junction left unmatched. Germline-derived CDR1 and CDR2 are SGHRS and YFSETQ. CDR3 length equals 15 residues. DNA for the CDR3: TGCGCCAGCAGCTTGGGACAGGGGGCGTTTAATCCCCAGCATTTT. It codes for CASSLGQGAFNPQHF.

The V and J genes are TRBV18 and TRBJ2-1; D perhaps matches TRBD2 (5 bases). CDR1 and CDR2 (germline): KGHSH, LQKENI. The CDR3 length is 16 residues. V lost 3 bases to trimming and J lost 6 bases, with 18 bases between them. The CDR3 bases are TGTGCCAGCTCACCCCCTTTCGGGAACTTTGTCAATGAGCAGTTCTTC. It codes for CASSPPFGNFVNEQFF.

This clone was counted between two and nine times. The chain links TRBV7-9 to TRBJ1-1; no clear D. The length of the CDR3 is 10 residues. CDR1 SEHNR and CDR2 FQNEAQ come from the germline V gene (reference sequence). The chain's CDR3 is CCPGYTEAFF. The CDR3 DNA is TGTTGTCCGGGGTACACTGAAGCTTTCTTT.

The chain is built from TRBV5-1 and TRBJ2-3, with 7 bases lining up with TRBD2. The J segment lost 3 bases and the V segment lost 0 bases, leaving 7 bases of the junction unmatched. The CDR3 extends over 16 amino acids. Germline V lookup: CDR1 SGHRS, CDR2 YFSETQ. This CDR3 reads CASSLGGSGVTDTQYF. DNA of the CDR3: TGCGCCAGCAGCTTGGGAGGGAGCGGGGTGACAGATACGCAGTATTTT.

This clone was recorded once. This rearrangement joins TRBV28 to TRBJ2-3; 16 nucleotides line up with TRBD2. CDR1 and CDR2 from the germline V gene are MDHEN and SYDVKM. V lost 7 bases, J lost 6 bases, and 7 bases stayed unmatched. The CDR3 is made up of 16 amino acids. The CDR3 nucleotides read TGTGCCAGCACCCTGGGGACTAGCGGGGGGGGCGATACGCAGTATTTT. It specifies CASTLGTSGGGDTQYF.

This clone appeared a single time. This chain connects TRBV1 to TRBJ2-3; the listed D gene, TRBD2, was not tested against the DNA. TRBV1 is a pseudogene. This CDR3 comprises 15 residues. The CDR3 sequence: CTSSLSGGAADTQYF. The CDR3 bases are TGCACCAGCAGCCTTAGCGGGGGGGCCGCAGATACGCAGTATTTT.

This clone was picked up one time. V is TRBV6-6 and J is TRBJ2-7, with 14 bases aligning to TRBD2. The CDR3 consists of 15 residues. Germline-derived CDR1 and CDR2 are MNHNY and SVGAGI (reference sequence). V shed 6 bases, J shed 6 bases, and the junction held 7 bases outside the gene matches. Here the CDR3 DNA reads TGTGCCAGCAGCCATCCGGGACTAGCGGGAGTCGAGCAGTACTTC. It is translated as CASSHPGLAGVEQYF.

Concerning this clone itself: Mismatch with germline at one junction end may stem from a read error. DNA for the CDR3: TGTGCCAGTACCAACCTTGGGGGGTGGGGGAATCAACCCCAGCATTTT. It is translated as CASTNLGGWGNQPQHF. The chain recombines TRBV19 with TRBJ1-5; D is perhaps TRBD1 (5 bases). CDR3 size: 16 residues. Germline CDR1 is LNHDA and CDR2 is SQIVND (reference sequence).

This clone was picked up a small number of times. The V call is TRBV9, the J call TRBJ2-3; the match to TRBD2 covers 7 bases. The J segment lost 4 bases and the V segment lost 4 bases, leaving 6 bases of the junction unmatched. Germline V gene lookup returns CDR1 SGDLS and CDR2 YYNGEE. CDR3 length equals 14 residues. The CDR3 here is CASSIRGSSDTQYF. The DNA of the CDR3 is TGTGCCAGCAGCATCCGCGGGAGTTCAGATACGCAGTATTTT.

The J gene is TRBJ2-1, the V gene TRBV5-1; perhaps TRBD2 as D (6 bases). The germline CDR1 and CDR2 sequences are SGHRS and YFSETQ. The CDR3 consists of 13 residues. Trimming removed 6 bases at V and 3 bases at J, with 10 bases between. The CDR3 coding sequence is TGCGCCAGCAACCGGGAGAACTACAATGAGCAGTTCTTC. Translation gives CASNRENYNEQFF.

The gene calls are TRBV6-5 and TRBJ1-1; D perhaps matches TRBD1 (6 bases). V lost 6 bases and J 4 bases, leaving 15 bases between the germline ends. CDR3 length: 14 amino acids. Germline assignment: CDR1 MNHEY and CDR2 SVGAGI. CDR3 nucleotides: TGTGCCAGCAGCTTCCAGGGGTGGGGCACTGAAGCTTTCTTT. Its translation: CASSFQGWGTEAFF.

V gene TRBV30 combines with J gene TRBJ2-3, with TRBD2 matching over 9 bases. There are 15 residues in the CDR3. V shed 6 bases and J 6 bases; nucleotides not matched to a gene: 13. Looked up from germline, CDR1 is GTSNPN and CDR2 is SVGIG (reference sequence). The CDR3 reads CACPSPAGGPDTQYF. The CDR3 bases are TGTGCCTGCCCTTCCCCGGCGGGGGGGCCGGATACGCAGTATTTT.

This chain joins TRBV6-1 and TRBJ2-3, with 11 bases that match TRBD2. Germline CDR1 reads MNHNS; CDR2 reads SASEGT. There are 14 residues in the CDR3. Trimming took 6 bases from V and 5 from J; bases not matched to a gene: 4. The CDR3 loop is CASRASGGLDTQYF. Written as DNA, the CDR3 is TGTGCCAGCAGGGCTAGCGGGGGGTTAGATACGCAGTATTTT.

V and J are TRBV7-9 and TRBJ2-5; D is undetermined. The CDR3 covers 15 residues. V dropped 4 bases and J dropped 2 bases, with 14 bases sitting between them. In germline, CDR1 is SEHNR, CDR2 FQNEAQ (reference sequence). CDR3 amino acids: CASSSPAVLQETQYF. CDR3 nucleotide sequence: TGTGCCAGCAGCTCCCCCGCGGTATTACAAGAGACCCAGTACTTC.

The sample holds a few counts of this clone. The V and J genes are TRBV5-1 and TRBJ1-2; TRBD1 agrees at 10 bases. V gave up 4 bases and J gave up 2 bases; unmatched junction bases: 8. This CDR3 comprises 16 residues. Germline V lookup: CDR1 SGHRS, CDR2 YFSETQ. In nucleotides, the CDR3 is TGCGCCAGCAGCCGAAAGACAGGGGGCGAGAACTATGGCTACACCTTC. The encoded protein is CASSRKTGGENYGYTF.

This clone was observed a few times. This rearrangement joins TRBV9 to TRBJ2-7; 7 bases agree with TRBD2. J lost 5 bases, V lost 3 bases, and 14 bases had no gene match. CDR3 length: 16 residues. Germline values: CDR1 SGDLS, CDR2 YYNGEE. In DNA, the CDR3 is TGTGCCAGCAGCGCGAGCCCCCTGGCGGGAGCTCACGAGCAGTACTTC. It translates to CASSASPLAGAHEQYF.

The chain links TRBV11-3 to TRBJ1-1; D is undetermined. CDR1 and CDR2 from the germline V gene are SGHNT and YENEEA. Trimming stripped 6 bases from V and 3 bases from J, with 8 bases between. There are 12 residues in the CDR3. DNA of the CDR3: TGTGCCAGCAGATACAGCCACACTGAAGCTTTCTTT. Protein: CASRYSHTEAFF.

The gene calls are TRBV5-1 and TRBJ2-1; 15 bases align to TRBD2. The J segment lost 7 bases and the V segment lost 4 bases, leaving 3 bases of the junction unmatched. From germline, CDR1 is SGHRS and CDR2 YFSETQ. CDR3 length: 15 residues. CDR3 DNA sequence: TGCGCCAGCAGCCGAGGGACTAGCGGGAGGAATGAGCAGTTCTTC. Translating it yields CASSRGTSGRNEQFF.

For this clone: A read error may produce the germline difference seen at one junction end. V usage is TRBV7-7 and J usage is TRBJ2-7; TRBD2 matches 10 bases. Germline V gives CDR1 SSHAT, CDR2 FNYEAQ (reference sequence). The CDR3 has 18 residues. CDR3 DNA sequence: TGTGCTAGCAGCTTAGCTCCACCAGGCGCTAGCGGGAGCTACGAGCAGTACTTC. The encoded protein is CASSLAPPGASGSYEQYF.

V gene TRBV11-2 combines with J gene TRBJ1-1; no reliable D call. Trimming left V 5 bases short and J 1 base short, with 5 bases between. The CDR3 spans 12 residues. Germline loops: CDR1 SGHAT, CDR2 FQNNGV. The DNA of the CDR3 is TGTGCCAGCAGCCACACGAACACTGAAGCTTTCTTT. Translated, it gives CASSHTNTEAFF.

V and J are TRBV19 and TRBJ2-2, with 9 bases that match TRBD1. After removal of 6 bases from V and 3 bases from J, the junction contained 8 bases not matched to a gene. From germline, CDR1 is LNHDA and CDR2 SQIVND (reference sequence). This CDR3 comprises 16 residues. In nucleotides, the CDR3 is TGTGCCAGTAGGGATTCGCGGACAGGGGACACCGGGGAGCTGTTTTTT. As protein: CASRDSRTGDTGELFF.

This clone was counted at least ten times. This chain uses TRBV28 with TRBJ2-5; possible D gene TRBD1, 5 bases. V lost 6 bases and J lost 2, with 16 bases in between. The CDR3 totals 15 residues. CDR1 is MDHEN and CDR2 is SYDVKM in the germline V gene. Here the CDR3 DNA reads TGTGCCAGCAGCCCAGGGTTAACAGTACAAGAGACCCAGTACTTC. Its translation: CASSPGLTVQETQYF.

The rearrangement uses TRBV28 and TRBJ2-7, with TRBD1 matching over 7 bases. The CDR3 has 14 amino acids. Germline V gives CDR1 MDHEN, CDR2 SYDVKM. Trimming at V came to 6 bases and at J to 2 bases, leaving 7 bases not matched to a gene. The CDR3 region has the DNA TGTGCCAGCAGACCCGGGACAGTCACCTACGAGCAGTACTTC. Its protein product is CASRPGTVTYEQYF.

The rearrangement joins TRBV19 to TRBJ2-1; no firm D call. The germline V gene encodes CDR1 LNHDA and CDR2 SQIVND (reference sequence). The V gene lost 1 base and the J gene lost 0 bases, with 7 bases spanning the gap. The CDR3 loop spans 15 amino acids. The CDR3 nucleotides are TGTGCCAGTAGTATAGGACACCTCTCCTACAATGAGCAGTTCTTC. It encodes CASSIGHLSYNEQFF.

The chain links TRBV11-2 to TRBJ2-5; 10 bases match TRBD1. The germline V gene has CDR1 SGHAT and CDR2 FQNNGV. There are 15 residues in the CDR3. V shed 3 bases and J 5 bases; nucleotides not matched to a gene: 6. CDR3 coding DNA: TGTGCCAGCAGCTTTAGACAGGGGGCACGTGAGACCCAGTACTTC. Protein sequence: CASSFRQGARETQYF.

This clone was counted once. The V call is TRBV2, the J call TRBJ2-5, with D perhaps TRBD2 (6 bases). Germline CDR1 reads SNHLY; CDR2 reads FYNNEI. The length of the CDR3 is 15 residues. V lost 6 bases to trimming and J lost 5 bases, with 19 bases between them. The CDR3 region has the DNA TGTGCCAGCAGACGGACGACTAGTCGCCGTGAGACCCAGTACTTC. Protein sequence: CASRRTTSRRETQYF. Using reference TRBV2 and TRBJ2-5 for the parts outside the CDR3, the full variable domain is EPEVTQTPSHQVTQMGQEVILRCVPISNHLYFYWYRQILGQKVEFLVSFYNNEISEKSEIFDDQFSVERPDGSNFTLKIRSTKLEDSAMYFCASRRTTSRRETQYFGPGTRLLVL.

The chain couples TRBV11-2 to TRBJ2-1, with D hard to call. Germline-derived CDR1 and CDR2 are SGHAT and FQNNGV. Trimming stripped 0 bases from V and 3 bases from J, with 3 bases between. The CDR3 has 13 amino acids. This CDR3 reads CASSLDRYNEQFF. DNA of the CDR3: TGTGCCAGCAGCTTAGACCGCTACAATGAGCAGTTCTTC.

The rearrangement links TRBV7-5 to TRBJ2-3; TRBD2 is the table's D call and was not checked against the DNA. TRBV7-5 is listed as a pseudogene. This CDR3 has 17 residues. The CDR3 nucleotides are TGTGCCAGAAGCCCCGACTTTCACAAGGAGGTCACAGATACGCAGTATTTT. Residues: CARSPDFHKEVTDTQYF.